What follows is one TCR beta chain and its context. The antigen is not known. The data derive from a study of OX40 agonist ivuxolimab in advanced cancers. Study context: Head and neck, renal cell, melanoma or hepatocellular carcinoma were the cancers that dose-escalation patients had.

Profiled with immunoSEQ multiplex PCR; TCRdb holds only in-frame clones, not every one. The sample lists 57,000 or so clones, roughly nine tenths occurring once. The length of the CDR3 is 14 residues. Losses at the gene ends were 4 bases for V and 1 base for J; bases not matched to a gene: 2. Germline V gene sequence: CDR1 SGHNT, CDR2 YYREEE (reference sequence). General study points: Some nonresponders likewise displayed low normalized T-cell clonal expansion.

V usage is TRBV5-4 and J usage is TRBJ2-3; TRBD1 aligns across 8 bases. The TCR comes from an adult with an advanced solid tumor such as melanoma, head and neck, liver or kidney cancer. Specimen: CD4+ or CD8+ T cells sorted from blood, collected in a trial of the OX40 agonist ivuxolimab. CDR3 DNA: TGTGCCAGCAGCGGCAGGGGGCGCACAGATACGCAGTATTTT. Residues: CASSGRGRTDTQYF.